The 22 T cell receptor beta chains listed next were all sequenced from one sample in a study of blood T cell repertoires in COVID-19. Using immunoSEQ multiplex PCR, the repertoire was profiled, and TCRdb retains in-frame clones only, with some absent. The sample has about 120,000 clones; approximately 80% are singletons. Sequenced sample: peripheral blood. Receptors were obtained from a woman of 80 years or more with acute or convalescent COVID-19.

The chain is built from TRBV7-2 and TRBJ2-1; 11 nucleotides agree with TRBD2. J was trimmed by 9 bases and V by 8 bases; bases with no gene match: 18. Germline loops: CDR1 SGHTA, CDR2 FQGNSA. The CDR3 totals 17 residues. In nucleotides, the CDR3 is TGTGCCAGCCTACAGAAACCACCCCTAGCGGGAGGTAGTGAGCAGTTCTTC. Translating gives CASLQKPPLAGGSEQFF.

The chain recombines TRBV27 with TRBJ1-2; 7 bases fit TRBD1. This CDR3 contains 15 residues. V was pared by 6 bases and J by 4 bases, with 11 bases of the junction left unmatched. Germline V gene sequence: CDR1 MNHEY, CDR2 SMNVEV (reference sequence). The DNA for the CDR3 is TGTGCCAGCAGCCGCTTTGACAGGGATCTCTATGGCTACACCTTC. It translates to CASSRFDRDLYGYTF.

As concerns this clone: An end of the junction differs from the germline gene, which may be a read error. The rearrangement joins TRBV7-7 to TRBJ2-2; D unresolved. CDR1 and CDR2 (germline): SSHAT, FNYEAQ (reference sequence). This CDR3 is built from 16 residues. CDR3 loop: CASSRNAPDTTGELFF. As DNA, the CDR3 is TGTGCTAGCAGCCGCAACGCCCCTGACACTACCGGGGAGCTGTTTTTT.

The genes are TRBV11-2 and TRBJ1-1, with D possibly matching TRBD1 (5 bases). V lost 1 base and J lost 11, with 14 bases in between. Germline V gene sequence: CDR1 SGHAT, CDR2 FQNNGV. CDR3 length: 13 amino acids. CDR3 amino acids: CASSLGGTELAFF. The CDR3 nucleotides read TGTGCCAGCAGCTTAGGCGGGACTGAGCTCGCTTTCTTT.

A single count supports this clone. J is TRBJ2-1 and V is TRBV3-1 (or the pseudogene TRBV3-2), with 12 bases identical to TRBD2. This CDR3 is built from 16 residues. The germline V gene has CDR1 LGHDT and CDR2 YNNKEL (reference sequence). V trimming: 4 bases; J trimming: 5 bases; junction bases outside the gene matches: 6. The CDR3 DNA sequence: TGTGCCAGCAGCCCCTGGACTAGCGGGGTTGACAATGAGCAGTTCTTC. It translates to CASSPWTSGVDNEQFF.

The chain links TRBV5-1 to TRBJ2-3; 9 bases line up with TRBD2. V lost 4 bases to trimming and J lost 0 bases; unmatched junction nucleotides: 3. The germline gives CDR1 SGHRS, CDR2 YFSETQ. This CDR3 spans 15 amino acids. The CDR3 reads CASSGTSLSTDTQYF. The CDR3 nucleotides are TGCGCCAGCAGCGGGACTAGCTTAAGCACAGATACGCAGTATTTT.

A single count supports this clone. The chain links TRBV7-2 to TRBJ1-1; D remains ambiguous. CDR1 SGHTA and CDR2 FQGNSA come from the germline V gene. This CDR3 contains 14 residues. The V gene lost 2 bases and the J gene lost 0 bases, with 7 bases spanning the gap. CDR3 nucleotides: TGTGCCAGCAGCTTACTGGCAGTGAACACTGAAGCTTTCTTT. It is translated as CASSLLAVNTEAFF.

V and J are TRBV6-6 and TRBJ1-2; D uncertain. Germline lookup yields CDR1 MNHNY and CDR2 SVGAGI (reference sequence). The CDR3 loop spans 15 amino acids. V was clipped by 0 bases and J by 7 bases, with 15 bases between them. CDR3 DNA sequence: TGTGCCAGCAGTTACTCTTCTCTTGTCGGCGGTGGCTACACCTTC. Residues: CASSYSSLVGGGYTF.

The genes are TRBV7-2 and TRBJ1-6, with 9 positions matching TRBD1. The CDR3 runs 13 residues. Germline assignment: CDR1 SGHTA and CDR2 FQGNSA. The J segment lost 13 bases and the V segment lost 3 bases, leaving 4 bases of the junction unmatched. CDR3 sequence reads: CASSFHRGQPLHF. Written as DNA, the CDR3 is TGTGCCAGCAGCTTTCACAGGGGGCAGCCCCTCCACTTT. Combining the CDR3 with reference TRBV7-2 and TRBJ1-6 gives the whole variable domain GAGVSQSPSNKVTEKGKDVELRCDPISGHTALYWYRQSLGQGLEFLIYFQGNSAPDKSGLPSDRFSAERTGGSVSTLTIQRTQQEDSAVYLCASSFHRGQPLHFGNGTRLTVT.

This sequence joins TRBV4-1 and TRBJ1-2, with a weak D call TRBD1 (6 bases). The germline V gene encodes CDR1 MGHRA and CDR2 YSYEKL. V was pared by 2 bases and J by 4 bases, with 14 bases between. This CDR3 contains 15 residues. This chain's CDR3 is CASSQPGQIIYGYTF. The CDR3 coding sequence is TGCGCCAGCAGCCAACCAGGACAGATCATCTATGGCTACACCTTC.

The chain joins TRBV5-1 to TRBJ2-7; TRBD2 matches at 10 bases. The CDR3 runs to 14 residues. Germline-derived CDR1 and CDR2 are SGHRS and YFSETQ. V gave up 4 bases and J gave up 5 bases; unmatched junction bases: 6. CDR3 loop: CASSVSSGSDEQYF. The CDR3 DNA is TGCGCCAGCAGCGTCTCTAGCGGGAGTGACGAGCAGTACTTC.

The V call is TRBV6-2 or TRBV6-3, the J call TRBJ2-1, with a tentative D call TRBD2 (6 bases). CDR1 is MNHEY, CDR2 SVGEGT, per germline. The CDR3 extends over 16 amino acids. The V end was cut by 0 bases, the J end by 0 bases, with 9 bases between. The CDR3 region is CASSYSPGGSYNEQFF. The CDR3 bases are TGTGCCAGCAGTTACTCACCCGGGGGCTCCTACAATGAGCAGTTCTTC.

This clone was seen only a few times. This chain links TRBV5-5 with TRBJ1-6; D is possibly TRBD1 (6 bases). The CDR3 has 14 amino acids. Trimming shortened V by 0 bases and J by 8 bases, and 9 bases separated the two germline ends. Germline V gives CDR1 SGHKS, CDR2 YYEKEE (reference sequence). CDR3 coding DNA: TGTGCCAGCAGCTTGGATACAGGGCATTCACCCCTCCACTTT. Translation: CASSLDTGHSPLHF.

The CDR3 DNA follows: TGTGCCAGCAGCCAGAGTAATTCACCCCTCCACTTT. Protein: CASSQSNSPLHF. V is TRBV7-8 and J is TRBJ1-6; no clear D gene. The CDR3 loop spans 12 amino acids. Trimming pared 5 bases from V and 6 bases from J, leaving 5 bases between. Germline CDR1 and CDR2: SGHVS and FQNEAQ.

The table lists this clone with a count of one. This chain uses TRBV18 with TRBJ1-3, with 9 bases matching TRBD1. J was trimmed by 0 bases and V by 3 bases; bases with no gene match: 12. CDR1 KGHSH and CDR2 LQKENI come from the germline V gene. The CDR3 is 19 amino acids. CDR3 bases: TGTGCCAGCTCACCGCCGGGACAGGGTTTCGTCCTCTCTGGAAACACCATATATTTT. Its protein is CASSPPGQGFVLSGNTIYF. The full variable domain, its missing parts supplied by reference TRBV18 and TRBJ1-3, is NAGVMQNPRHLVRRRGQEARLRCSPMKGHSHVYWYRQLPEEGLKFMVYLQKENIIDESGMPKERFSAEFPKEGPSILRIQQVVRGDSAAYFCASSPPGQGFVLSGNTIYFGEGSWLTVV.

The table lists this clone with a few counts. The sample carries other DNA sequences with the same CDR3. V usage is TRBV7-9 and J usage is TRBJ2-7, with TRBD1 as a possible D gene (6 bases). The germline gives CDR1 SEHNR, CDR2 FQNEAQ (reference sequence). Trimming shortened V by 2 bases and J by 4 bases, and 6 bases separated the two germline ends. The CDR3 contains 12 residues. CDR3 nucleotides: TGTGCCAGCAGCTTAACAGGGTACGAGCAGTACTTC. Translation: CASSLTGYEQYF.

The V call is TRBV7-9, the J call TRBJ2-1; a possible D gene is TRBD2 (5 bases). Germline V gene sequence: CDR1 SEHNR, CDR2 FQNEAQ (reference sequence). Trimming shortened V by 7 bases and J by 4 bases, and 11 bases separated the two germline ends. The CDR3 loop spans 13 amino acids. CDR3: CASTRGSYNEQFF. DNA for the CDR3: TGTGCCAGCACTCGGGGTTCGTACAATGAGCAGTTCTTC.

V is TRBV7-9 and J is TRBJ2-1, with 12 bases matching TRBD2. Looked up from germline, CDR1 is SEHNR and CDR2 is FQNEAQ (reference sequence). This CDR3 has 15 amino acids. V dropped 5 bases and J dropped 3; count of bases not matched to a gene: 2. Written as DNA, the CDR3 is TGTGCCAGCAGCCAACTAGCGGGGGGCTACAATGAGCAGTTCTTC. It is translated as CASSQLAGGYNEQFF. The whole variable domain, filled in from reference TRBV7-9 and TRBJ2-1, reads DTGVSQNPRHKITKRGQNVTFRCDPISEHNRLYWYRQTLGQGPEFLTYFQNEAQLEKSRLLSDRFSAERPKGSFSTLEIQRTEQGDSAMYLCASSQLAGGYNEQFFGPGTRLTVL.

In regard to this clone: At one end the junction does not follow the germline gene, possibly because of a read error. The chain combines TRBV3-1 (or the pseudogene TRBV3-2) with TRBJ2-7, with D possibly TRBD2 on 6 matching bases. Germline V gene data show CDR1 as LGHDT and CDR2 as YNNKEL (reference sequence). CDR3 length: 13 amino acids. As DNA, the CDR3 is TGTGCCAGCAGCCAGGGACTCGGTAACGACCAGTACTTC. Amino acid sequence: CASSQGLGNDQYF.

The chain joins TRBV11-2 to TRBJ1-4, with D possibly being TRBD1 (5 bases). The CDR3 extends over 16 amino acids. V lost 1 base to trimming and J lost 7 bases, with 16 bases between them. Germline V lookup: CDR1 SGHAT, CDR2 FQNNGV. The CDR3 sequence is CASSLVSAGVGEKLFF. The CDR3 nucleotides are TGTGCCAGCAGCTTAGTTTCGGCGGGGGTGGGTGAAAAACTGTTTTTT.

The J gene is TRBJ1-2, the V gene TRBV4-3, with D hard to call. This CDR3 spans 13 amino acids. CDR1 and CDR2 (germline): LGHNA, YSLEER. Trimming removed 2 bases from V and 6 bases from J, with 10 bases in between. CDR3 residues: CASSQYGKDGYTF. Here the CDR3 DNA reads TGCGCCAGCAGCCAATACGGGAAAGATGGCTACACCTTC.

CDR3 protein: CASSDSEYTEAFF. The CDR3 DNA sequence: TGTGCCAGCAGTGACTCGGAGTACACTGAAGCTTTCTTT. The chain combines TRBV6-4 with TRBJ1-1; no clear D gene. Germline CDR1 is MRHNA and CDR2 is SNTAGT. The CDR3 runs 13 residues. Trimming pared 0 bases from V and 3 bases from J, leaving 5 bases between.